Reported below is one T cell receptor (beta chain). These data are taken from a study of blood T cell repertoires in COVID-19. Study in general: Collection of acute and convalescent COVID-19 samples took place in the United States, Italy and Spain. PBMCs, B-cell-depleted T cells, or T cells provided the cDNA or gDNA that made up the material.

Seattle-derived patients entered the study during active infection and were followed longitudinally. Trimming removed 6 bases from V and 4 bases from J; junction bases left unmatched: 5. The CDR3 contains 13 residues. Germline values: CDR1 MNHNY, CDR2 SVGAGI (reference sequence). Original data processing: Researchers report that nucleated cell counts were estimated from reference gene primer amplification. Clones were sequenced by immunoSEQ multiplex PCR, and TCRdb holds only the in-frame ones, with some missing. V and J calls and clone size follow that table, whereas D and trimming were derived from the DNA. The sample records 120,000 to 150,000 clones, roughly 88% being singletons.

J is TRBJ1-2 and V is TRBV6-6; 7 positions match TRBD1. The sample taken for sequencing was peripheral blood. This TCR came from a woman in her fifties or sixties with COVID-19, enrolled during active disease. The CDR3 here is CASRPGQAYGYTF. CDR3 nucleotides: TGTGCCAGCAGACCAGGACAGGCCTATGGCTACACCTTC.